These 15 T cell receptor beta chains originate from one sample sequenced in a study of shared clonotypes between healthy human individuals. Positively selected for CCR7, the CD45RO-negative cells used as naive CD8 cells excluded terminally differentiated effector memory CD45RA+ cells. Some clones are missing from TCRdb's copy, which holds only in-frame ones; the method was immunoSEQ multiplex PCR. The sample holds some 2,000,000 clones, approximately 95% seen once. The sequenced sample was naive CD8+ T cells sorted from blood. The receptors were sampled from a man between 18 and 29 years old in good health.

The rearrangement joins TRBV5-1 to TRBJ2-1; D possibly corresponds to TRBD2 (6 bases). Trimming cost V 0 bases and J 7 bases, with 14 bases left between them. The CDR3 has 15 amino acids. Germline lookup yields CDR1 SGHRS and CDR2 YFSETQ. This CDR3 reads CASSLGAGITNEQFF. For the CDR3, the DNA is TGCGCCAGCAGCTTGGGGGCGGGAATTACGAATGAGCAGTTCTTC. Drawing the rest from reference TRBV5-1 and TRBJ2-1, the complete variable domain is KAGVTQTPRYLIKTRGQQVTLSCSPISGHRSVSWYQQTPGQGLQFLFEYFSETQRNKGNFPGRFSGRQFSNSRSEMNVSTLELGDSALYLCASSLGAGITNEQFFGPGTRLTVL.

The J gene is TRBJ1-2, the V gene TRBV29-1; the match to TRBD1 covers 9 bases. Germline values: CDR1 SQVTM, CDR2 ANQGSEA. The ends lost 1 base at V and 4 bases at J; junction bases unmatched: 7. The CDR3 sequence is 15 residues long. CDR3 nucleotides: TGCAGCGTTGAAGGGGACCGGGACAGGGTCTATGGCTACACCTTC. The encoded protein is CSVEGDRDRVYGYTF.

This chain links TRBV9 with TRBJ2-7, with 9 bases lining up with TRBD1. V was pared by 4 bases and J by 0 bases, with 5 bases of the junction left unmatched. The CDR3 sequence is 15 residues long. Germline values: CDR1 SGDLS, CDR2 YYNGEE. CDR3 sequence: CASSQGQGSSYEQYF. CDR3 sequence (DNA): TGTGCCAGCAGCCAGGGACAGGGAAGCTCCTACGAGCAGTACTTC.

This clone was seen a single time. CDR3 region: CASSSGTNEQFF. CDR3 in DNA: TGTGCCAGCAGCTCCGGGACAAATGAGCAGTTCTTC. J is TRBJ2-1 and V is TRBV5-4, with D perhaps matching TRBD1 (6 bases). The V gene lost 3 bases and the J gene lost 7 bases, with 8 bases spanning the gap. The CDR3 extends over 12 amino acids. CDR1 and CDR2 (germline): SGHNT, YYREEE (reference sequence).

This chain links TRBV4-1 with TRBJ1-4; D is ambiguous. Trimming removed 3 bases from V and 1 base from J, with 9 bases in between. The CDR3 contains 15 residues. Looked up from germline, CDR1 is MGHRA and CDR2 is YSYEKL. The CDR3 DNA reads TGCGCCAGCAGCCATACCGGAGGAACTAATGAAAAACTGTTTTTT. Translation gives CASSHTGGTNEKLFF.

This CDR3 is CASSLQGMHEQYF. The CDR3 DNA reads as TGTGCCAGCAGCTTACAGGGTATGCACGAGCAGTACTTC. V is TRBV5-6 and J is TRBJ2-5, with D possibly being TRBD1 (6 bases). The J call is in doubt because the DNA end fits TRBJ2-7 better. The CDR3 extends over 13 amino acids. Germline CDR1 reads SGHDT; CDR2 reads YYEEEE.

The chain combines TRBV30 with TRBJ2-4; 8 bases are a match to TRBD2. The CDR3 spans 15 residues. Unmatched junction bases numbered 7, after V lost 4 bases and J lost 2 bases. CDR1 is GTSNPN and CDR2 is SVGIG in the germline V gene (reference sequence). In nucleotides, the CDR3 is TGTGCCTGGAATCCCGGGGGGGCCCCCAAAAACATTCAGTACTTC. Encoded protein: CAWNPGGAPKNIQYF.

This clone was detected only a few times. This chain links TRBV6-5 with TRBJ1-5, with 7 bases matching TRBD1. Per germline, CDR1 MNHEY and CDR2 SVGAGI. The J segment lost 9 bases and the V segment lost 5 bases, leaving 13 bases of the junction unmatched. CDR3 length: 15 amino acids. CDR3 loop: CASSKGQTGVVPQHF. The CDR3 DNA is TGTGCCAGCAGTAAGGGACAGACGGGCGTGGTGCCCCAGCATTTT.

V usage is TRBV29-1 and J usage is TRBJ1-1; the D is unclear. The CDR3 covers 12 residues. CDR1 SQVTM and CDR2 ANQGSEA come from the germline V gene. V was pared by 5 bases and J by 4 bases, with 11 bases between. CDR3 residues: CSVNLPSTEAFF. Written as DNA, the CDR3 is TGCAGCGTTAACTTACCGAGCACTGAAGCTTTCTTT. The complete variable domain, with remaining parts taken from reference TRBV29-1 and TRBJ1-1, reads SAVISQKPSRDICQRGTSLTIQCQVDSQVTMMFWYRQQPGQSLTLIATANQGSEATYESGFVIDKFPISRPNLTFSTLTVSNMSPEDSSIYLCSVNLPSTEAFFGQGTRLTVV.

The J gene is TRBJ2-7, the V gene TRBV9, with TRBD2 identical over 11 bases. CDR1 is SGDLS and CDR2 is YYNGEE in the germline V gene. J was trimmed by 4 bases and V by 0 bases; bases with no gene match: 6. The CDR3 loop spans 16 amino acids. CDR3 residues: CASSVASSGGIYEQYF. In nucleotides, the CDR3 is TGTGCCAGCAGCGTAGCTTCTAGCGGGGGGATATACGAGCAGTACTTC.

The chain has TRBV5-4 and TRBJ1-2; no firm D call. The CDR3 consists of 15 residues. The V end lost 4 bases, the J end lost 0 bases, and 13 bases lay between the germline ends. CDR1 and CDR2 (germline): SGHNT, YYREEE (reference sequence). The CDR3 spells CASSKEGSANYGYTF. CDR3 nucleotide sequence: TGTGCCAGCAGCAAGGAGGGATCGGCTAACTATGGCTACACCTTC. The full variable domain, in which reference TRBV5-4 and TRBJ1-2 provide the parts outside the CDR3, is ETGVTQSPTHLIKTRGQQVTLRCSSQSGHNTVSWYQQALGQGPQFIFQYYREEENGRGNFPPRFSGLQFPNYSSELNVNALELDDSALYLCASSKEGSANYGYTFGSGTRLTVV.

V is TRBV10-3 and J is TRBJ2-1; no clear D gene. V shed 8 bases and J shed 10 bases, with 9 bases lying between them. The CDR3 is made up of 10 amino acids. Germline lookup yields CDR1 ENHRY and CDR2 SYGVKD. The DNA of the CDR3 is TGTGCCATCGGCGGTCCCGAGCAGTTCTTC. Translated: CAIGGPEQFF.

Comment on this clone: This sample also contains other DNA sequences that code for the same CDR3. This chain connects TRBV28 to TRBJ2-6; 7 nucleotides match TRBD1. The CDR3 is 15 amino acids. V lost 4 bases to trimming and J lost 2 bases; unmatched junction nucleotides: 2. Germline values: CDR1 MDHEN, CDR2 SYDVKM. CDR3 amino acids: CASSSTGTGANVLTF. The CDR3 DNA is TGTGCCAGCAGTTCGACAGGGACTGGGGCCAACGTCCTGACTTTC.

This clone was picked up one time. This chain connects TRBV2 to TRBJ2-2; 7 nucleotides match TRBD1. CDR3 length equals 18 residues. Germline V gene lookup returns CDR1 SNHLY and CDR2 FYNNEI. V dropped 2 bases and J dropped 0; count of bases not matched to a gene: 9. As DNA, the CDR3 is TGTGCCAGCAGTGAAACCCCTCGACAGGGAGCGAACACCGGGGAGCTGTTTTTT. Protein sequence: CASSETPRQGANTGELFF.

CDR3 sequence (DNA): TGTGCCACCAGCAGCCCTTCCTGGGACACTAACACCGGGGAGCTGTTTTTT. Translation gives CATSSPSWDTNTGELFF. This rearrangement joins TRBV15 to TRBJ2-2, with D possibly matching TRBD1 (6 bases). The germline V gene encodes CDR1 LNHNV and CDR2 YYDKDF (reference sequence). This CDR3 spans 17 amino acids. Trimming removed 3 bases from V and 2 bases from J, with 16 bases in between.